This T cell receptor (beta chain) was sequenced in a study of T cell responses to AZD1222 COVID-19 vaccine. Study summary: Combined were second doses at about 4 or about 12 weeks.

The V segment lost 6 bases and the J segment 8 bases; nucleotides outside the gene matches: 2. Germline loops: CDR1 MDHEN, CDR2 SYDVKM. The CDR3 sequence is 14 residues long. Turning to this clone: Its antigen is unidentified.

Sequencing was performed with immunoSEQ multiplex PCR; in TCRdb, only in-frame clones are kept and a portion is missing. The table shows some 120,000 clones, with about 89% occurring only once. Study-level results: Rises in breadth and depth of Spike-specific TCRs came after two AZD1222 doses. Donors in the cohort were predominantly white British and more often female, and clonal diversity was possibly underestimated. Seropositivity was recorded at baseline in only six AZD1222 recipients.

The sequences come from peripheral blood, collected on day 0 of AZD1222 vaccination. The receptor's source is an adult in good health. The chain employs TRBV28 and TRBJ1-6; 12 nucleotides match TRBD1. Here the CDR3 reads CASRGDRGHSPLHF. In DNA form, the CDR3 reads TGTGCCAGCAGGGGGGACAGGGGGCATTCACCCCTCCACTTT.